This T cell receptor beta chain was retrieved from a study of cytomegalovirus exposure and HLA in healthy donors. General study points: In a later analysis, at a false discovery rate of 0.05, about 15,000 TCR beta sequences were associated with HLA alleles. A later analysis, which compared TCR beta chains of equal frequency, found the HLA-associated ones more clonally expanded.

Note on this clone: Antigen: not known.

The PCR used 60 Vbeta and 13 Jbeta primers. Per the study methods: Among the unique TCR beta chains that a later analysis counted, about 85 million in all, 10 million to 11 million were shared. Here immunoSEQ multiplex PCR was the method, and the copy in TCRdb shows in-frame clones only, minus some. The DNA gave D and trimming, while V, J and clone size come from that table. The sample gives about 120,000 clones, 76% of which show up once; 12% is in the top ten. The CDR3 extends over 15 amino acids. Germline-derived CDR1 and CDR2 are MGHRA and YSYEKL. Trimming pared 0 bases from V and 1 base from J, leaving 7 bases between.

The sample consisted of PBMCs. The TCR sequence derives from a woman in her 40s in good health and CMV-seropositive. The genes are TRBV4-1 and TRBJ2-4; perhaps TRBD2 as D (5 bases). The CDR3 sequence is CASSQDQRAKNIQYF. DNA for the CDR3: TGCGCCAGCAGCCAAGATCAGCGGGCCAAAAACATTCAGTACTTC.